The 2 T cell receptor beta chains below come from one sample, sequenced in a study of T cells in Graves' hyperthyroidism and ophthalmopathy (dated by TCRdb to between 2018 and 2021). The receptor library was made with multiplex PCR. Sequencing instrument: Illumina HiSeq 2000. TCR beta CDR3 regions were amplified from RNA transcripts. For the first round of RT-PCR on the TCR CDR3, the HTBI primer set was used together with the Qiagen OneStep RT-PCR kit. TCRdb redid the processing of the public reads, applying fastp at Q25 and MiXCR, and retained in-frame beta chains. Here each entry gathers all rows of one CDR3 protein and keeps the most common genes and DNA. This sample holds just under 750,000 distinct CDR3 sequences; under 45% were observed only once. The biggest ten clones account for around 30% of the sample. The specimen was blood. Receptors were obtained from a woman aged 40 to 50 with Graves' hyperthyroidism.

This chain uses TRBV7-9 with TRBJ1-1; no firm D call. V lost 8 bases, J lost 3 bases, and 16 bases lay in between. The CDR3 is 14 amino acids. Germline values: CDR1 SEHNR, CDR2 FQNEAQ (reference sequence). DNA for the CDR3: TGTGCCAGCCGAAGCTCAAAAAATTACACTGAAGCTTTCTTT. Its translation is CASRSSKNYTEAFF. The full variable domain, its missing parts supplied by reference TRBV7-9 and TRBJ1-1, is DTGVSQNPRHKITKRGQNVTFRCDPISEHNRLYWYRQTLGQGPEFLTYFQNEAQLEKSRLLSDRFSAERPKGSFSTLEIQRTEQGDSAMYLCASRSSKNYTEAFFGQGTRLTVV.

Concerning this clonotype: It may be a read error: a sequence one base away is much more abundant. The V gene is TRBV6-5, the J gene TRBJ2-5, with D perhaps assigned TRBD1 or TRBD2 (5 bases each). Germline CDR1 and CDR2: MNHEY and SVGAGI. The CDR3 spans 12 residues. The CDR3 DNA reads as TGTGCCAGCAGTTACTCCAGGGAGACCCGGTACTTC. Translating gives CASSYSRETRYF.